The 13 T cell receptor beta chains given below trace back to one sample, sequenced in a study of response to subunit inactivated influenza vaccine. MiXCR, run by TCRdb on the RT-PCR reads, gives a single entry per CDR3 protein. The table has some 570,000 distinct CDR3 sequences, 10% to 12% seen once. Another study also made use of these data, one on T cells expressing NK-cell markers. From that second work: 5'RACE template switching with UMIs produced the TCR beta cDNA.

Sequenced material: PBMCs from blood, taken on the day of vaccination. The receptor set was obtained from a man in his forties or fifties who received an inactivated influenza vaccine.

This clonotype has only a few counts. This chain links TRBV9 with TRBJ1-4; 9 positions match TRBD1. V dropped 2 bases and J dropped 10; count of bases not matched to a gene: 6. The CDR3 has 14 amino acids. Germline CDR1 reads SGDLS; CDR2 reads YYNGEE. The CDR3 protein is CASSVLGQGGKLFF. CDR3 coding DNA: TGTGCCAGCAGCGTTTTGGGACAGGGCGGAAAACTGTTTTTT.

This clonotype occurred a few times. This chain joins TRBV6-1 and TRBJ2-5, with 13 bases aligning to TRBD2. With V trimmed by 6 bases and J by 5 bases, 6 bases remained unmatched. Looked up from germline, CDR1 is MNHNS and CDR2 is SASEGT. The CDR3 consists of 15 residues. The CDR3 protein is CASRRTSGSVETQYF. Here the CDR3 DNA reads TGTGCCAGCAGAAGGACTAGCGGGAGTGTCGAGACCCAGTACTTC.

This clonotype was detected many times. The rearrangement joins TRBV6-1 to TRBJ1-5; D is unresolved. Trimming pared 3 bases from V and 2 bases from J, leaving 8 bases between. CDR1 is MNHNS, CDR2 SASEGT, per germline. The CDR3 loop spans 14 amino acids. CDR3 protein: CASSEGFGNQPQHF. The CDR3 DNA reads TGTGCCAGCAGTGAGGGATTTGGCAATCAGCCCCAGCATTTT.

The chain is built from TRBV7-9 and TRBJ2-5; TRBD1 is a possible D gene (5 bases). V was shortened by 1 base and J by 5 bases, with 8 bases between the two germline ends. CDR3 length: 13 residues. Germline lookup yields CDR1 SEHNR and CDR2 FQNEAQ (reference sequence). CDR3: CASSLVQGETQYF. The DNA for the CDR3 is TGTGCCAGCAGCTTAGTGCAGGGCGAGACCCAGTACTTC.

This clonotype was detected many times. The V call is TRBV7-2, the J call TRBJ1-2; unclear D gene. The ends were cut back, 5 bases at V and 8 bases at J, with 15 bases in the middle. Germline V gene lookup returns CDR1 SGHTA and CDR2 FQGNSA. This CDR3 region has 13 residues. CDR3 nucleotide sequence: TGTGCCAGCAGCCTCGCGGCCCCAGGCGGCTACACCTTC. Protein sequence: CASSLAAPGGYTF.

This clonotype was counted many times. The J gene is TRBJ2-5, the V gene TRBV10-3; the match to TRBD1 covers 10 bases. This CDR3 spans 14 amino acids. Trimming at V came to 4 bases and at J to 3 bases, leaving 2 bases not matched to a gene. The germline V gene has CDR1 ENHRY and CDR2 SYGVKD. CDR3 region: CAISGTGGEETQYF. The CDR3 nucleotides are TGTGCCATCAGTGGGACAGGGGGTGAAGAGACCCAGTACTTC.

This clonotype has just a few counts. This chain connects TRBV27 to TRBJ2-4; no firm D call. There are 14 residues in the CDR3. The germline V gene has CDR1 MNHEY and CDR2 SMNVEV (reference sequence). V was clipped by 6 bases and J by 1 base, with 10 bases between them. This CDR3 reads CASRQNLAKNIQYF. The CDR3 nucleotides read TGTGCCAGCAGACAAAACCTGGCCAAAAACATTCAGTACTTC.

This clonotype has just a few counts. The chain employs TRBV6-1 and TRBJ2-3, with 10 bases lining up with TRBD1. This CDR3 spans 18 amino acids. The germline CDR1 and CDR2 sequences are MNHNS and SASEGT. V lost 6 bases to trimming and J lost 0 bases; unmatched junction nucleotides: 12. CDR3 sequence: CASRTGGLSSGSTDTQYF. The CDR3, as DNA: TGTGCCAGCAGGACAGGGGGCCTGTCTAGCGGTAGCACAGATACGCAGTATTTT.

V usage is TRBV4-2 and J usage is TRBJ2-3, with D perhaps matching TRBD2 (5 bases). The CDR3 loop spans 14 amino acids. V was cut by 1 base and J by 4 bases, with 9 bases left in between. Germline V gene lookup returns CDR1 LGHNA and CDR2 YNFKEQ. In DNA, the CDR3 is TGTGCCAGCAGCCAAGTGGCCGGGGCAGATACGCAGTATTTT. The encoded protein is CASSQVAGADTQYF.

This clonotype was seen at least ten times. The rearrangement uses TRBV10-3 and TRBJ2-7; D possibly corresponds to TRBD1 (6 bases). This CDR3 is 15 amino acids long. Trimming pared 0 bases from V and 3 bases from J, leaving 12 bases between. CDR1 is ENHRY and CDR2 is SYGVKD in the germline V gene. The CDR3, as DNA: TGTGCCATCAGTGAGTCAGGGGACACCTACTACGAGCAGTACTTC. Translated, it gives CAISESGDTYYEQYF.

This clonotype was seen a few times. This chain joins TRBV10-3 and TRBJ2-5; a possible D gene is TRBD2 (5 bases). The V end was cut by 10 bases, the J end by 1 base, with 10 bases between. CDR1 ENHRY and CDR2 SYGVKD come from the germline V gene. The CDR3 spans 12 residues. The CDR3 sequence is CASSVSQETQYF. CDR3 in DNA: TGTGCCAGTAGCGTTTCCCAAGAGACCCAGTACTTC.

This clonotype was detected many times. The chain combines TRBV28 with TRBJ2-7; D is unclear. The CDR3 covers 12 residues. Trimming removed 1 base from V and 4 bases from J, with 5 bases in between. CDR1 is MDHEN, CDR2 SYDVKM, per germline. The CDR3 DNA reads as TGTGCCAGCAGTTTATCGGAGTACGAGCAGTACTTC. It specifies CASSLSEYEQYF.

CDR3 nucleotide sequence: TGTGCCAGCCGCGCTCTACTAGCGAATACGCAGTATTTT. It translates to CASRALLANTQYF. V and J are TRBV27 and TRBJ2-3, with 7 bases fitting TRBD2. Germline values: CDR1 MNHEY, CDR2 SMNVEV (reference sequence). Trimming cost V 8 bases and J 7 bases; bases outside gene matches: 9. This CDR3 is 13 amino acids long.